This TCR beta chain was retrieved from a study of T cells after yellow fever vaccination. Across the study: Preparation used SMART-Seq v4 Ultra Low Input for the low-cell-number fractions.

5'RACE template switching generated TCR cDNA, adding a universal primer site and UMIs. TCRdb called the 5' RACE reads again in MiXCR, with one record for every CDR3 protein. The sample lists around 550,000 distinct CDR3 sequences; 15% to 20% were seen once. Whole-study findings and limits: Overall, a small share of clonotypes was seen in both CD4 and CD8 compartments.

With regard to this clonotype: Its specificity is not known.

This clonotype originated in a man aged 30 to 39 who received the YFV17D yellow fever vaccine. The sample consisted of PBMCs, taken 15 days after the yellow fever booster vaccination.

CDR3 coding DNA: TGTGCCAGTACAACAGGGGAGGTATATGGCTACACCTTC. Protein sequence: CASTTGEVYGYTF. This rearrangement joins TRBV19 to TRBJ1-2; 7 positions match TRBD1. CDR1 and CDR2 from the germline V gene are LNHDA and SQIVND (reference sequence). V lost 7 bases to trimming and J lost 5 bases; unmatched junction nucleotides: 7. This CDR3 has 13 amino acids. Full variable domain (remainder filled in from reference TRBV19 and TRBJ1-2): DGGITQSPKYLFRKEGQNVTLSCEQNLNHDAMYWYRQDPGQGLRLIYYSQIVNDFQKGDIAEGYSVSREKKESFPLTVTSAQKNPTAFYLCASTTGEVYGYTFGSGTRLTVV.